These T cell receptor beta chains were read from a single sample in a study of cytomegalovirus exposure and HLA in healthy donors. Using immunoSEQ multiplex PCR, the repertoire was profiled, and TCRdb retains in-frame clones only, with some absent. Among some 180,000 clones listed, 73% were seen once. Sequences were obtained from PBMCs. These receptors came from a woman aged 18-29 years in good health and CMV-seropositive. CDR3s include the opening cysteine and the closing phenylalanine or tryptophan. A D gene is named only where the DNA matches it firmly. A clone size is listed for some rows: how often the clone was seen (once, few, many), or a class if it is expanded.

length | size | J | D | V | DNA | CDR3
14 | few | TRBJ2-7 | TRBD2 | TRBV10-3 | TGTGCCATCGGGACTAGCGGGGTCTTCTACGAGCAGTACTTC | CAIGTSGVFYEQYF
12 | . | TRBJ2-7 | . | TRBV11-2 | TGTGCCAGCAGCTTAGGGAGGGTCGAGCAGTACTTC | CASSLGRVEQYF
15 | . | TRBJ2-3 | TRBD2 | TRBV6-1 | TGTGCCAGCAGTGGACTAGCGGGGTCCAAAGATACGCAGTATTTT | CASSGLAGSKDTQYF
13 | . | TRBJ2-7 | TRBD1 | TRBV15 | TGTGCCACCAGCGTAGACAGGGGTTACGAGCAGTACTTC | CATSVDRGYEQYF
16 | few | TRBJ1-1 | TRBD1 | TRBV7-9 | TGTGCCAGCAGCTTAGCGCCGGGACAGACAAACACTGAAGCTTTCTTT | CASSLAPGQTNTEAFF
14 | . | TRBJ1-4 | . | TRBV4-3 | TGCGCCAGCAGCCCCGGGACAAACACTGAAAAACTGTTTTTT | CASSPGTNTEKLFF
19 | . | TRBJ1-6 | . | TRBV11-2 | TGTGCCAGCAGCTTAGATGGTTTACAGCCGAGCTCCTATAATTCACCCCTCCACTTT | CASSLDGLQPSSYNSPLHF
17 | once | TRBJ2-2 | TRBD1 | TRBV4-2 | TGTGCCAGCAGCCAAGACGGGACAGGCTCGAACACCGGGGAGCTGTTTTTT | CASSQDGTGSNTGELFF
13 | . | TRBJ2-1 | . | TRBV15 | TGTGCCACCAGCAGAGTGGCTCAGGATGAGCAGTTCTTC | CATSRVAQDEQFF
15 | . | TRBJ2-7 | TRBD1 | TRBV7-7 | TGTGCTAGCAGCTTAGCGACAGGGGGTGACTACGAGCAGTACTTC | CASSLATGGDYEQYF
14 | . | TRBJ1-1 | . | TRBV6-5 | TGTGCCAGCAGCCACGACATCGAGAACACTGAAGCTTTCTTT | CASSHDIENTEAFF
17 | . | TRBJ2-5 | TRBD2 | TRBV14 | TGTGCCAGCAGCCAAGCCCTTACCCGGGGGGGCTGGGAGACCCAGTACTTC | CASSQALTRGGWETQYF
13 | . | TRBJ1-2 | TRBD1 | TRBV13 | TGTGCCAGCAGTTCCGGACAGGCTTATGGCTACACCTTC | CASSSGQAYGYTF
15 | . | TRBJ2-7 | . | TRBV4-3 | TGCGCCAGCAGCCAAGATAAAAGCCACTCCTACGAGCAGTACTTC | CASSQDKSHSYEQYF
13 | once | TRBJ1-1 | TRBD1 | TRBV6-5 | TGTGCCAGCGGGACAGGTACCCTCACTGAAGCTTTCTTT | CASGTGTLTEAFF
18 | . | TRBJ1-2 | TRBD1 | TRBV4-1 | TGCGCCAGCAGCCAAGATGGGAGGTCAGGGGGTTCGGGGTATGGCTACACCTTC | CASSQDGRSGGSGYGYTF
11 | . | TRBJ1-2 | . | TRBV5-4 | TGTGCCAGCAGCTGGGCCTCTGACTACACCTTC | CASSWASDYTF
13 | once | TRBJ1-1 | . | TRBV30 | TGTGCCTGGGACCGGGAGTCCAGGAGGGAAGCTTTCTTT | CAWDRESRREAFF
15 | . | TRBJ2-3 | . | TRBV7-9 | TGTTCCAGCAGCGTTAGACAGTCTAGCACAGATACGCAGTATTTT | CSSSVRQSSTDTQYF
14 | . | TRBJ2-3 | . | TRBV7-3 | TGTGCCAGCAGCTCGAACCTAGCCTCAGATACGCAGTATTTT | CASSSNLASDTQYF
16 | . | TRBJ2-1 | TRBD2 | TRBV4-3 | TGCGCCAGCAGCCGTGCCCTAGCGGGGGGGCCAACTGAGCAGTTCTTC | CASSRALAGGPTEQFF
16 | once | TRBJ1-2 | TRBD1 | TRBV5-4 | TGTGCCAGCAGCTTTCAAGGCCCCGGGACAGGGAGCTACTACACCTTC | CASSFQGPGTGSYYTF
15 | . | TRBJ2-7 | TRBD1 | TRBV13 | TGTGCCAGCAGCGCCAGGGACAGGGGGGGCGACGAGCAGTACTTC | CASSARDRGGDEQYF
16 | . | TRBJ2-3 | . | TRBV10-3 | TGTGCCATCAGTGAGTCGACGACTACCGTCACAGATACGCAGTATTTT | CAISESTTTVTDTQYF
15 | . | TRBJ1-2 | TRBD1 | TRBV7-2 | TGTGCCAGCAGCTTACAGGGGGGAGACAACTATGGCTACACCTTC | CASSLQGGDNYGYTF
16 | . | TRBJ2-2 | . | TRBV19 | TGTGCCAGTAGTCATCGGACCGCGGGAAACACCGGGGAGCTGTTTTTT | CASSHRTAGNTGELFF
15 | . | TRBJ2-5 | TRBD2 | TRBV18 | TGTGCCAGCTCACCAGTAGCGGGGGCAGGGGAGACCCAGTACTTC | CASSPVAGAGETQYF
16 | . | TRBJ2-7 | TRBD1 | TRBV11-2 | TGTGCCAGCAGCACGGTACAGGGGATCAATGTCAGGGAGCAGTACTTC | CASSTVQGINVREQYF
15 | . | TRBJ2-3 | TRBD2 | TRBV5-4 | TGTGCCAGCAGCCGAGCGGGGGATGGCACAGATACGCAGTATTTT | CASSRAGDGTDTQYF
18 | . | TRBJ2-1 | TRBD2 | TRBV6-4 | TGTGCCAGCAGCCTACTAGCGGGGGGGCCAGACTTCGCCAATGAGCAGTTCTTC | CASSLLAGGPDFANEQFF
13 | . | TRBJ2-2 | . | TRBV9 | TGTGCCAGCAGTGTCGAGTTTTCCGGGGAGCTGTTTTTT | CASSVEFSGELFF
18 | . | TRBJ2-3 | TRBD1 | TRBV19 | TGTGCCAGTAGTATAGATCAGGGGGCGGATAGGGGGACAGATACGCAGTATTTT | CASSIDQGADRGTDTQYF
14 | few | TRBJ1-4 | TRBD1 | TRBV19 | TGTGCCAGTAGTTCGGGACAGATAAATGAAAAACTGTTTTTT | CASSSGQINEKLFF
15 | . | TRBJ2-7 | TRBD1 | TRBV18 | TGTGCCAGCTCACCGGGGACAGGGGCAGCCTACGAGCAGTACTTC | CASSPGTGAAYEQYF
16 | . | TRBJ2-1 | . | TRBV4-3 | TGCGCCAGCAGCCAAGATCGAACAGGCCCCTACAATGAGCAGTTCTTC | CASSQDRTGPYNEQFF
14 | . | TRBJ1-1 | . | TRBV6-6 | TGTGCCAGCAGTTACCAGGCTTGGAACACTGAAGCTTTCTTT | CASSYQAWNTEAFF
15 | . | TRBJ1-5 | TRBD1 | TRBV2 | TGTGCCAGCAGACCGGGACAGGGTCCCAATCAGCCCCAGCATTTT | CASRPGQGPNQPQHF
13 | . | TRBJ1-5 | . | TRBV2 | TGTGCCAGCAACAGGGAAGGCAATCAGCCCCAGCATTTT | CASNREGNQPQHF
15 | few | TRBJ1-4 | . | TRBV6-6 | TGTGCCAGCAGCGACCCAGGGGTTGGTAATGAAAAACTGTTTTTT | CASSDPGVGNEKLFF
15 | few | TRBJ1-6 | . | TRBV7-9 | TGTGCCAGCAGCTCGTTCCGAGGCCATAATTCACCCCTCCACTTT | CASSSFRGHNSPLHF
15 | once | TRBJ2-5 | TRBD1 | TRBV27 | TGTGCCAGCAGCCTCCGGGACAGGTACCAAGAGACCCAGTACTTC | CASSLRDRYQETQYF
13 | . | TRBJ1-1 | TRBD1 | TRBV28 | TGTGCCAGCGCGCTCGACAGGGACACTGAAGCTTTCTTT | CASALDRDTEAFF
15 | . | TRBJ2-1 | TRBD2 | TRBV5-1 | TGCGCCAGCAGCTTTAGCGGGGGGGCCGGGAATGAGCAGTTCTTC | CASSFSGGAGNEQFF
15 | few | TRBJ1-6 | . | TRBV11-2 | TGTGCCAGCAGCTTAGAGGGCTTAATTAATTCACCCCTCCACTTT | CASSLEGLINSPLHF
15 | . | TRBJ2-5 | . | TRBV30 | TGTGCCTGGAGTTTATTCGCTAGTGATCAAGAGACCCAGTACTTC | CAWSLFASDQETQYF
14 | . | TRBJ1-4 | . | TRBV28 | TGTGCCAGCAGTGTCCAGGGGCAGGGTGAAAAACTGTTTTTT | CASSVQGQGEKLFF
15 | . | TRBJ1-6 | TRBD1 | TRBV7-3 | TGTGCCAGCAGCCCGGACAGGGGGGTAAATTCACCCCTCCACTTT | CASSPDRGVNSPLHF
14 | once | TRBJ2-5 | TRBD1 | TRBV5-1 | TGCGCCAGCAGCTTGGGACAGGGGGCTGAGACCCAGTACTTC | CASSLGQGAETQYF
14 | . | TRBJ2-1 | . | TRBV12-5 | TGTGCTAGTGGTTTGAGTTCTCTAGACAATGAGCAGTTCTTC | CASGLSSLDNEQFF
15 | . | TRBJ2-3 | TRBD1 | TRBV7-9 | TGTGCCAGCAGCCTAGGGACAGGGCAGACAGATACGCAGTATTTT | CASSLGTGQTDTQYF
17 | . | TRBJ2-2 | TRBD1 | TRBV4-1 | TGCGCCAGCAGCCATTCACGGGACAGGGGCAACACCGGGGAGCTGTTTTTT | CASSHSRDRGNTGELFF